This T cell receptor (beta chain) comes out of a study of neurological immune-mediated disorders. One entry per CDR3 protein, called by TCRdb with MiXCR from the 5' RACE reads. The table shows about 46,000 distinct CDR3 sequences, with 4.5% occurring only once. Germline CDR1 is LGHDT and CDR2 is YNNKEL (reference sequence). This CDR3 spans 15 amino acids. V was pared by 0 bases and J by 5 bases, with 6 bases of the junction left unmatched. The sequenced material came from PBMCs. The chain uses TRBV3-1 and TRBJ2-5; TRBD1 aligns across 7 bases. The TCR originated in an older woman with multiple sclerosis. For the CDR3, the DNA is TGTGCCAGCAGCCAAGATACTTCCAGGGGGGAGACCCAGTACTTC. Encoded protein: CASSQDTSRGETQYF.